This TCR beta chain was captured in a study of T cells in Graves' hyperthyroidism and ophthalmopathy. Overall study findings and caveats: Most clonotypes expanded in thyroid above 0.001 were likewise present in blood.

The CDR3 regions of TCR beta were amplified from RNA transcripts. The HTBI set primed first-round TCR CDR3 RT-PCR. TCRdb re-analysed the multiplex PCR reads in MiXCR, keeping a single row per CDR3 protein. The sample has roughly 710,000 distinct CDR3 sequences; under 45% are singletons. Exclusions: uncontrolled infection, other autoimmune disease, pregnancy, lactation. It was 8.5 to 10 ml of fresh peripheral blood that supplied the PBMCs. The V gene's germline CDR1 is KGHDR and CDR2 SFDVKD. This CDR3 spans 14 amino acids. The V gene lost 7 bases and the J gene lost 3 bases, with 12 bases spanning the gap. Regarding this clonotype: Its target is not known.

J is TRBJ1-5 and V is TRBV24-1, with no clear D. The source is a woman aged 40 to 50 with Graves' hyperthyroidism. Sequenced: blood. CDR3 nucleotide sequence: TGTGCCACCAGCCCCAACAGCTACAATCAGCCCCAGCATTTT. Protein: CATSPNSYNQPQHF.